The 3 T cell receptor beta chains given below trace back to one sample, sequenced in a study of cytomegalovirus exposure and HLA in healthy donors. PCR was performed using 60 Vbeta and 13 Jbeta primers. Assay used: immunoSEQ multiplex PCR; TCRdb lists only in-frame clones, some missing. The repertoire consists of under 150,000 clones, with 82% occurring once and the leading ten covering less than 3%. The sample was PBMCs. The receptors were sampled from a male donor in good health and CMV-seronegative.

J is TRBJ2-1 and V is TRBV9; 7 bases are shared with TRBD2. The CDR3 contains 14 residues. J lost 6 bases, V lost 2 bases, and 5 bases had no gene match. The germline gives CDR1 SGDLS, CDR2 YYNGEE. CDR3 sequence: CASSVGGGTNEQFF. The CDR3 DNA follows: TGTGCCAGCAGCGTGGGCGGGGGAACCAATGAGCAGTTCTTC.

There are a few counts of this clone. This rearrangement joins TRBV4-1 to TRBJ1-1, with TRBD1 identical over 9 bases. V gave up 0 bases and J gave up 0 bases; unmatched junction bases: 5. The CDR3 is made up of 17 amino acids. In germline, CDR1 is MGHRA, CDR2 YSYEKL. In nucleotides, the CDR3 is TGCGCCAGCAGCCAAGAACCTGGACAGGGGATGAACACTGAAGCTTTCTTT. Encoded protein: CASSQEPGQGMNTEAFF.

The V and J genes are TRBV7-9 and TRBJ1-3; unclear D gene. V was trimmed by 5 bases and J by 0 bases, leaving 11 bases between them. Germline assignment: CDR1 SEHNR and CDR2 FQNEAQ (reference sequence). The CDR3 runs to 15 residues. The CDR3 here is CASSALILSGNTIYF. The CDR3 DNA is TGTGCCAGCAGCGCCCTAATCCTCTCTGGAAACACCATATATTTT.